Each of the 18 T cell receptor beta chains below was sequenced from the same sample in a study of Tregs in tolerant kidney transplant recipients. Profiled with immunoSEQ multiplex PCR; TCRdb holds only in-frame clones, not every one. The sample has roughly 5,300 clones. The nonmyeloablative bone marrow transplants came from related graft donors, with transient mixed chimerism. Specimen: CD4+ T cells from blood (PBMCs), collected roughly 14 months after the transplant. The source is a human patient who received a combined kidney and bone marrow transplant. Some T cells may be graft donor cells.

With respect to this clone: The read finishes 3 residues shy of the CDR3 end, and the germline J gene is used to complete it. V gene TRBV5-1 combines with J gene TRBJ1-1; D may be TRBD1 (6 bases). Germline CDR1 is SGHRS and CDR2 is YFSETQ. The CDR3 loop spans 17 amino acids. Trimming cost V 4 bases and J 0 bases, with 19 bases left between them. The CDR3 DNA, read in part, is TGCGCCAGCAGCCGAGGGTGGATGGGGGCAATGAACACTGAA. It translates to CASSRGWMGAMNTE. The complete CDR3 reads CASSRGWMGAMNTEAFF.

With respect to this clone: The CDR3 end falls 3 residues outside the read, so it is completed with the germline J gene. V usage is TRBV5-5 and J usage is TRBJ1-1; D remains unclear. Germline loops: CDR1 SGHKS, CDR2 YYEKEE (reference sequence). The CDR3 loop spans 14 amino acids. Trimming took 0 bases from V and 0 from J, leaving 6 bases between them. CDR3 residues: CASSLDYMNTEAFF. The CDR3 DNA, read in part, is TGTGCCAGCAGCTTGGATTACATGAACACTGAA.

CDR3 sequence reads: CASSLNGQGIGSPLHF. The sequenced part of the CDR3 DNA is TGTGCCAGCTCACTAAACGGACAGGGGATCGGTTCACCC. The rearrangement links TRBV18 to TRBJ1-6; 9 bases agree with TRBD1. The read stops 3 residues short of the end of the CDR3; the missing end is completed from the germline J gene. The CDR3 spans 16 residues. CDR1 KGHSH and CDR2 LQKENI come from the germline V gene. Trimming took 4 bases from V and 9 from J; bases not matched to a gene: 10.

A word on this clone: The read is 3 residues too short to cover the CDR3 end, so that end is filled in from the germline J gene. The chain uses TRBV20-1 and TRBJ2-6; TRBD1 matches at 7 bases. CDR3 length: 18 residues. The trim removed 0 bases at V and 0 bases at J, leaving 8 bases unmatched. CDR1 is DFQATT and CDR2 is SNEGSKA in the germline V gene (reference sequence). This chain's CDR3 is CSARDGTAIFSGANVLTF. The DNA read from the CDR3 is TGCAGTGCTAGAGATGGGACAGCCATTTTCTCTGGGGCCAACGTC.

The CDR3 reads CATSGATGYGYTF. The covered CDR3 bases are TGTGCCACCAGCGGAGCGACTGGTTATGGC. This chain links TRBV15 with TRBJ1-2; no clear D gene. The read falls 3 residues short of the CDR3 end, and the missing part is taken from the germline J gene. The CDR3 loop spans 13 amino acids. V lost 5 bases, J lost 5 bases, and 12 bases lay in between. The germline V gene has CDR1 LNHNV and CDR2 YYDKDF (reference sequence).

This clone registers medium-sized by frequency. The read gets to within 3 residues of the CDR3 end, and the germline J gene fills in the rest. The J gene is TRBJ2-7, the V gene TRBV7-9; 10 positions agree with TRBD1. This CDR3 is built from 15 residues. Per germline, CDR1 SEHNR and CDR2 FQNEAQ (reference sequence). V was clipped by 4 bases and J by 2 bases; unmatched bases: 5. CDR3 region: CASSSPGQGTYEQYF. Incomplete CDR3 DNA: TGTGCCAGCAGCTCTCCGGGACAGGGGACCTACGAG. Full variable domain (outside the CDR3, taken from reference TRBV7-9 and TRBJ2-7): DTGVSQNPRHKITKRGQNVTFRCDPISEHNRLYWYRQTLGQGPEFLTYFQNEAQLEKSRLLSDRFSAERPKGSFSTLEIQRTEQGDSAMYLCASSSPGQGTYEQYFGPGTRLTVT.

This clone is identified as medium-sized (0.01 to 0.1%) from frequency. Read sequence stops 3 residues before the CDR3 end, and the germline J gene provides the missing end. The chain links TRBV12-3 or TRBV12-4 to TRBJ2-2; 11 bases are shared with TRBD2. J gave up 7 bases and V 1 base, and 2 bases lay outside the gene matches. The CDR3 has 15 residues. The sequenced CDR3 bases are TGTGCCAGCAGTTTAGTAGCGGGGGGGCGCGGGGAG. The encoded protein is CASSLVAGGRGE. The full CDR3 reads CASSLVAGGRGELFF.

As regards this clone: The missing CDR3 end, 3 residues past where the read stops, is filled in from the germline J gene. This chain links TRBV9 with TRBJ2-3; 13 nucleotides align to TRBD2. Germline V gene data show CDR1 as SGDLS and CDR2 as YYNGEE. This CDR3 has 15 residues. Incomplete CDR3 DNA: TGTGCCAGCAGCCCGCGACTAGCGGGGGGCCCGACG. As protein: CASSPRLAGGPT. The whole CDR3 sequence reads CASSPRLAGGPTQYF.

As to this clone: The read finishes 3 residues shy of the CDR3 end, and the germline J gene is used to complete it. J is TRBJ1-6 and V is TRBV29-1, with 8 bases aligning to TRBD1. There are 12 residues in the CDR3. The V segment lost 6 bases and the J segment 8 bases; nucleotides outside the gene matches: 3. Looked up from germline, CDR1 is SQVTM and CDR2 is ANQGSEA. CDR3 in amino acids: CSVGTGDSPLHF. The sequenced CDR3 bases are TGCAGCGTCGGGACAGGAGATTCACCC.

Regarding this clone: The read is 3 residues too short to cover the CDR3 end, so that end is filled in from the germline J gene. The chain has TRBV20-1 and TRBJ1-2; a possible D gene is TRBD1 (5 bases). Germline-derived CDR1 and CDR2 are DFQATT and SNEGSKA (reference sequence). The CDR3 has 13 amino acids. The part of the CDR3 DNA that was read is TGCAGCGTCGGAGTGGGGCCGATGGGAGGC. This encodes CSVGVGPMGG. The CDR3 reads in full as CSVGVGPMGGYTF.

As to this clone: The missing CDR3 end, 3 residues past where the read stops, is filled in from the germline J gene. The chain uses TRBV18 and TRBJ2-2; D might be TRBD2 (6 bases). Germline-derived CDR1 and CDR2 are KGHSH and LQKENI. V lost 0 bases, J lost 1 base, and 12 bases lay in between. The CDR3 length is 17 residues. CDR3 bases read: TGTGCCAGCTCACCACCATGGAGGGCGGGGAACACCGGGGAG. Its translation is CASSPPWRAGNTGE. The CDR3 reads in full as CASSPPWRAGNTGELFF. Complete variable domain (other parts from reference TRBV18 and TRBJ2-2): NAGVMQNPRHLVRRRGQEARLRCSPMKGHSHVYWYRQLPEEGLKFMVYLQKENIIDESGMPKERFSAEFPKEGPSILRIQQVVRGDSAAYFCASSPPWRAGNTGELFFGEGSRLTVL.

The CDR3 spells CASSLLRAGTGVLYEQYF. The sequenced part of the CDR3 DNA is TGCGCCAGCAGCCTCCTGCGGGCCGGGACAGGGGTCCTCTACGAG. The chain uses TRBV5-1 and TRBJ2-7; 10 bases are a match to TRBD1. The CDR3 goes on 3 residues after the read ends, and that part is filled in from the germline J gene. CDR1 and CDR2 from the germline V gene are SGHRS and YFSETQ. The junction had 16 bases not matched to a gene; V was cut back by 4 bases and J by 3 bases. The CDR3 extends over 18 amino acids. Based on the CDR3 plus reference TRBV5-1 and TRBJ2-7, the full variable domain is KAGVTQTPRYLIKTRGQQVTLSCSPISGHRSVSWYQQTPGQGLQFLFEYFSETQRNKGNFPGRFSGRQFSNSRSEMNVSTLELGDSALYLCASSLLRAGTGVLYEQYFGPGTRLTVT.

To note about this clone: The read finishes 3 residues shy of the CDR3 end, and the germline J gene is used to complete it. The rearrangement uses TRBV4-1 and TRBJ1-1; maybe TRBD1 (5 bases). With 1 base removed from V and 2 bases from J, the gap between germline ends came to 5 bases. The V gene's germline CDR1 is MGHRA and CDR2 YSYEKL. The CDR3 spans 13 residues. The CDR3 sequence: CASSQGGNTEAFF. CDR3 DNA (partial): TGCGCCAGCAGCCAAGGGGGCAACACTGAA.

Details on this clone: The CDR3 end lies 3 residues beyond the end of the read and is filled in from the germline J gene. The rearrangement links TRBV10-3 to TRBJ1-1, with no clear D. Germline lookup yields CDR1 ENHRY and CDR2 SYGVKD. The CDR3 has 14 amino acids. V gave up 3 bases and J gave up 2 bases, with 10 bases separating them. The CDR3 protein is CAISEEVLNTEAFF. The CDR3 bases that were read are TGTGCCATCAGTGAAGAGGTGCTCAACACTGAA.

About this clone: The read terminates 3 residues ahead of where the CDR3 ends, so the germline J gene completes it. The chain employs TRBV2 and TRBJ2-1, with 8 bases identical to TRBD2. The CDR3 is made up of 16 amino acids. Germline CDR1 reads SNHLY; CDR2 reads FYNNEI. After removal of 5 bases from V and 7 bases from J, the junction contained 13 bases not matched to a gene. CDR3 DNA (partial): TGTGCCAGCAGTCTTACCGGGACTAGAGGGAATAATGAG. Translated, it gives CASSLTGTRGNNE. The full-length CDR3 reads as CASSLTGTRGNNEQFF.

The CDR3 bases that were read are TGTGCCAGCAGCCCGGGACAGGGGGTTGGC. Translation gives CASSPGQGVG. The complete CDR3 protein is CASSPGQGVGYTF. The genes are TRBV7-8 and TRBJ1-2; 11 nucleotides align to TRBD1. The CDR3 end is not reached by the read, which stops 3 residues before it; the germline J gene fills it in. J lost 7 bases, V lost 5 bases, and 3 bases had no gene match. CDR1 SGHVS and CDR2 FQNEAQ come from the germline V gene. The CDR3 contains 13 residues.

With respect to this clone: The read terminates 3 residues ahead of where the CDR3 ends, so the germline J gene completes it. The chain uses TRBV2 and TRBJ2-5, with D perhaps TRBD2 (6 bases). With 10 bases removed from V and 6 bases from J, the gap between germline ends came to 18 bases. Germline values: CDR1 SNHLY, CDR2 FYNNEI. This CDR3 contains 13 residues. Here the CDR3 reads CATGAGSGKTQYF. The CDR3 DNA, read in part, is TGTGCCACTGGCGCGGGGTCTGGGAAGACC.

For this clone: With the read ending 3 residues before the CDR3 end, the germline J gene is used to fill in that end. This chain links TRBV2 with TRBJ1-2; possible D gene TRBD1, 6 bases. Per the germline V gene, CDR1 is SNHLY and CDR2 is FYNNEI. Trimming shortened V by 5 bases and J by 2 bases, and 12 bases separated the two germline ends. CDR3 length: 14 amino acids. The CDR3 DNA, read in part, is TGTGCCAGCAGTCGAAGGACAGAGAACTATGGC. This encodes CASSRRTENYG. The whole CDR3 sequence is CASSRRTENYGYTF.